Listed below are T cell receptor beta chains from one sample, sequenced in a study of blood T cell dynamics during melanoma immunotherapy. Clones were sequenced by immunoSEQ multiplex PCR, and TCRdb holds only the in-frame ones, with some missing. Counted here are roughly 4,200 clones, approximately 90% occurring once; the ten biggest clones make up about 4.2%. Sequencing used blood, obtained from a patient treated with checkpoint blockade. These receptors were collected from a human donor with melanoma. The CDR3 runs from the conserved cysteine through the conserved F or W. A D gene is named only where the DNA matches it firmly. A row's size may be missing; if present it is once, few, many or a size class.

D: TRBD1
J: TRBJ1-6
size: .
V: TRBV19
DNA: TGTGCCAGTAGTCCCGGACAGGGTGGGCCCAATTCACCCCTCCACTTT
CDR3: CASSPGQGGPNSPLHF

D: .
J: TRBJ1-6
size: .
V: TRBV6-4
DNA: TGTGCCAGCAGTACTCGGACACCCTGGGTGACTAGCTCCTATAATTCACCCCTCCACTTT
CDR3: CASSTRTPWVTSSYNSPLHF

D: TRBD2
J: TRBJ2-1
size: .
V: TRBV6-1
DNA: TGTGCCAGCAGTGCCCTTTCGGGAGGGACCTACAATGAGCAGTTCTTC
CDR3: CASSALSGGTYNEQFF

D: .
J: TRBJ2-1
size: .
V: TRBV29-1
DNA: TGCAGCGTTGAGGGGGGAGTCCCCTACAATGAGCAGTTCTTC
CDR3: CSVEGGVPYNEQFF

D: .
J: TRBJ2-2
size: .
V: TRBV19
DNA: TGTGCCAGTAGTATAGCCAGGGGGGGGACCGGGGAGCTGTTTTTT
CDR3: CASSIARGGTGELFF

D: TRBD1
J: TRBJ2-7
size: .
V: TRBV11-2
DNA: TGTGCCAGCAGCTTAGACTCCCCTTTCCGCGCAGGGGGAGCCTACGAGCAGTACTTC
CDR3: CASSLDSPFRAGGAYEQYF

D: .
J: TRBJ2-3
size: .
V: TRBV29-1
DNA: TGCAGCGCCCTGTGGGCGGATACGCAGTATTTT
CDR3: CSALWADTQYF

D: .
J: TRBJ2-5
size: .
V: TRBV9
DNA: TGTGCCGGGCCCACGGGGGCGGGAGAGACCCAGTACTTC
CDR3: CAGPTGAGETQYF

D: .
J: TRBJ1-4
size: .
V: TRBV5-1
DNA: TGCGCCAGCAGCTCTCAGGGGCCTAGTGAAGAAAAACTGTTTTTT
CDR3: CASSSQGPSEEKLFF

D: .
J: TRBJ1-1
size: .
V: TRBV6-6
DNA: TGTGCCAGCACTGACCCGAACACTGAAGCTTTCTTT
CDR3: CASTDPNTEAFF

D: TRBD1
J: TRBJ2-7
size: .
V: TRBV12-5
DNA: TGTGCTAGTGGTTTTTGGGACAGGGGCCACGAGCAGTACTTC
CDR3: CASGFWDRGHEQYF

D: TRBD1
J: TRBJ2-1
size: .
V: TRBV5-1
DNA: TGCGCCAGCAGCTTGGTTGCGACAGGGGGCCACGGGGAGCAGTTCTTC
CDR3: CASSLVATGGHGEQFF

D: TRBD2
J: TRBJ2-1
size: .
V: TRBV4-3
DNA: TGCGCCAGCAGCCTCCAACTAGCGGGATTCAACAATGAGCAGTTCTTC
CDR3: CASSLQLAGFNNEQFF

D: .
J: TRBJ2-7
size: .
V: TRBV12-5
DNA: TGTGCTAGTGGTTTGGCTTTAAGCTCCTACGAGCAGTACTTC
CDR3: CASGLALSSYEQYF

D: .
J: TRBJ2-1
size: .
V: TRBV10-1
DNA: TGCGCCAGCACCCCGACTCGGACCGTGAATGAGCAGTTCTTC
CDR3: CASTPTRTVNEQFF

D: .
J: TRBJ1-2
size: .
V: TRBV9
DNA: TGTGCCAGCAGCGTAGGAACCAGCTATGGCTACACCTTC
CDR3: CASSVGTSYGYTF

D: .
J: TRBJ2-2
size: .
V: TRBV4-2
DNA: TGTGCCAGCAGCCAGGAGGGGTCCACCGGGGAGCTGTTTTTT
CDR3: CASSQEGSTGELFF

D: .
J: TRBJ2-5
size: .
V: TRBV11-2
DNA: TGTGCCAGCAGCAACCGGTTAGGCCAGTACTTC
CDR3: CASSNRLGQYF

D: .
J: TRBJ1-2
size: .
V: TRBV6-5
DNA: TGTGCCAGCGGGGGGTTTCTTAACTATGGCTACACCTTC
CDR3: CASGGFLNYGYTF

D: TRBD1
J: TRBJ2-1
size: .
V: TRBV30
DNA: TGTGCCTGGAGTAGGGGGCTTCGGTACAATGAGCAGTTCTTC
CDR3: CAWSRGLRYNEQFF

D: TRBD2
J: TRBJ2-1
size: .
V: TRBV19
DNA: TGTGCCAGTACCCAAGGACTAGCGGGAGGCCGGAGCTCCTACAATGAGCAGTTCTTC
CDR3: CASTQGLAGGRSSYNEQFF

D: TRBD1
J: TRBJ2-7
size: .
V: TRBV10-3
DNA: TGTGCCATCAGTCGGACAGGGGAAACCTACGAGCAGTACTTC
CDR3: CAISRTGETYEQYF

D: .
J: TRBJ2-3
size: .
V: TRBV6-1
DNA: TGTGCCAGCAGTGAAGAGGGAAGCTTTACCCTCACAGATACGCAGTATTTT
CDR3: CASSEEGSFTLTDTQYF

D: TRBD1
J: TRBJ1-1
size: .
V: TRBV19
DNA: TGTGCCAGTAGTAGGCAGGGGGCTGTGGACACTGAAGCTTTCTTT
CDR3: CASSRQGAVDTEAFF

D: .
J: TRBJ2-3
size: .
V: TRBV6-1
DNA: TGTGCCACTGGACTATCTCATAGCACAGATACGCAGTATTTT
CDR3: CATGLSHSTDTQYF

D: TRBD1
J: TRBJ1-5
size: .
V: TRBV25-1
DNA: TGTGCCAGCAGTGAAGGGACAGGGAGGTCGTCGCCCCAGCATTTT
CDR3: CASSEGTGRSSPQHF

D: .
J: TRBJ2-1
size: .
V: TRBV7-8
DNA: TGTGCCAGCAGCTCATCCCGAGCCGGGGAATTCTCCTACAATGAGCAGTTCTTC
CDR3: CASSSSRAGEFSYNEQFF

D: .
J: TRBJ1-3
size: .
V: TRBV10-3
DNA: TGTGCCATCAGTGAGTCAGTCCAGATCTCTGGAAACACCATATATTTT
CDR3: CAISESVQISGNTIYF

D: .
J: TRBJ1-4
size: .
V: TRBV5-1
DNA: TGCGCCAGCGGTGCAGGGATCGGTTTAAATGAAAAACTGTTTTTT
CDR3: CASGAGIGLNEKLFF

D: .
J: TRBJ2-5
size: .
V: TRBV5-1
DNA: TGCGTCAGCAGCTTCGGGGATCTCCAAGAGACCCAGTACTTC
CDR3: CVSSFGDLQETQYF

D: TRBD1
J: TRBJ1-5
size: .
V: TRBV6-5
DNA: TGTGCCAGCAGTTACGGGACAGGGATTAATCAGCCCCAGCATTTT
CDR3: CASSYGTGINQPQHF

D: .
J: TRBJ2-5
size: .
V: TRBV5-1
DNA: TGCGCCAGCAGCTTGGTGGAGGGTCAAGAGACCCAGTACTTC
CDR3: CASSLVEGQETQYF

D: .
J: TRBJ2-7
size: .
V: TRBV6-5
DNA: TGTGCCAGCAGTTATGGGCAGACCCCCCACGAGCAGTACTTC
CDR3: CASSYGQTPHEQYF

D: .
J: TRBJ2-2
size: .
V: TRBV27
DNA: TGTGCCAGCAGTTTCGCGATCCGGGGACGGACCGGGGAGCTGTTTTTT
CDR3: CASSFAIRGRTGELFF

D: .
J: TRBJ1-6
size: .
V: TRBV7-8
DNA: TGTGCCAGCAGCGGTGGTGCGGTCGGTCCCCTCCACTTT
CDR3: CASSGGAVGPLHF

D: .
J: TRBJ1-1
size: .
V: TRBV10-2
DNA: TGCGCCAGCAGTGAGTCGACTTGGGGGAACACTGAAGCTTTCTTT
CDR3: CASSESTWGNTEAFF

D: .
J: TRBJ2-1
size: .
V: TRBV4-3
DNA: TGCGCCAGCAGCCAAGGTTGGGTAGGGGGGATCAATGAGCAGTTCTTC
CDR3: CASSQGWVGGINEQFF

D: .
J: TRBJ2-1
size: .
V: TRBV5-4
DNA: TGTGCCAGCAGCGGCGGGGGCGTGGGAACCTACAATGAGCAGTTCTTC
CDR3: CASSGGGVGTYNEQFF

D: .
J: TRBJ2-3
size: .
V: TRBV7-2
DNA: TGTGCCAGCAGCTCAACAGGGGAGGGCACAGATACGCAGTATTTT
CDR3: CASSSTGEGTDTQYF

D: .
J: TRBJ2-1
size: .
V: TRBV18
DNA: TGTGCCAGCTCACCCGGACTCAGCTCCTACAATGAGCAGTTCTTC
CDR3: CASSPGLSSYNEQFF

D: .
J: TRBJ2-7
size: once
V: TRBV7-6
DNA: TGTGCCAGCAGCTTAGGGGCAGGGGAATCCTACGAGCAGTACTTC
CDR3: CASSLGAGESYEQYF

D: .
J: TRBJ2-1
size: .
V: TRBV5-1
DNA: TGCGCCAGCAGCTTGGAGGCACGGAACAATGAGCAGTTCTTC
CDR3: CASSLEARNNEQFF

D: .
J: TRBJ1-4
size: .
V: TRBV7-2
DNA: TGTGCCAGCCAGTACAACAGGGACGCAAAACTGTTTTTT
CDR3: CASQYNRDAKLFF

D: TRBD1
J: TRBJ2-1
size: .
V: TRBV15
DNA: TGTGCCACCAGCAGAGATTGGGGTAGACAGGGCAGGTACAATGAGCAGTTCTTC
CDR3: CATSRDWGRQGRYNEQFF

D: .
J: TRBJ1-1
size: few
V: TRBV30
DNA: TGTGCCTGGAGGGGCCGGGACACTGAAGCTTTCTTT
CDR3: CAWRGRDTEAFF

D: .
J: TRBJ1-5
size: .
V: TRBV12-5
DNA: TGTGCTAGTGGTTTGGCGCTGGACCTGCCCCAGCATTTT
CDR3: CASGLALDLPQHF

D: TRBD1
J: TRBJ1-1
size: .
V: TRBV29-1
DNA: TGCAGCGTTACCAGGGGGAGGGACACTGAAGCTTTCTTT
CDR3: CSVTRGRDTEAFF

D: .
J: TRBJ2-1
size: .
V: TRBV6-6
DNA: TGTGCCAGCGGCCCTTCAGCGGGTCACTCCTACAATGAGCAGTTCTTC
CDR3: CASGPSAGHSYNEQFF

D: .
J: TRBJ2-3
size: .
V: TRBV5-6
DNA: TGTGCCAGCAGCTTGTGGGGGGCAGATACGCAGTATTTT
CDR3: CASSLWGADTQYF

D: .
J: TRBJ1-5
size: once
V: TRBV19
DNA: TGTGCCAGTAGTAAGGTAGGGGGTGATAGCAATCAGCCCCAGCATTTT
CDR3: CASSKVGGDSNQPQHF

D: .
J: TRBJ1-1
size: few
V: TRBV29-1
DNA: TGCAGCGTTGATGCCCAGGACACTGAAGCTTTCTTT
CDR3: CSVDAQDTEAFF

D: TRBD1
J: TRBJ1-5
size: few
V: TRBV2
DNA: TGTGCCAGCAGGGCGACAGGGGTGGGCAATCAGCCCCAGCATTTT
CDR3: CASRATGVGNQPQHF

D: TRBD1
J: TRBJ1-4
size: .
V: TRBV28
DNA: TGTGCCAGCAGGAGAACAGGGGGTGATGAAAAACTGTTTTTT
CDR3: CASRRTGGDEKLFF

D: .
J: TRBJ2-7
size: few
V: TRBV2
DNA: TGTGCCAGCAGTGAAATGGGGCGTGGGGAGCAGTACTTC
CDR3: CASSEMGRGEQYF

D: .
J: TRBJ1-2
size: few
V: TRBV18
DNA: TGTGCCAGCTCACCGGGGCAGGGTGATGGCTACACCTTC
CDR3: CASSPGQGDGYTF